This T cell receptor (beta chain) was found in a study of T cell clones after liver transplantation. The overall study: Standard immunosuppression, with no induction, continued until 12-24 months after transplant.

The CDR3 sequence is 14 residues long. V lost 6 bases and J 0 bases, leaving 13 bases between the germline ends. Germline V gene sequence: CDR1 SQVTM, CDR2 ANQGSEA. In the case of this clone: The antigen remains unidentified.

Assay used: immunoSEQ multiplex PCR; TCRdb lists only in-frame clones, some missing. The sample shows some 120,000 clones, roughly nine tenths of them seen only once. Study-wide results and limits: A larger donor-reactive than third-party decline suggested partial antigen-specific deletion. Circulating graft-donor-reactive CD4 TCRbeta sequences fell significantly post-transplant in 5 of 8 subjects.

The sequences come from CD4+ T cells from blood, collected 12 months after liver transplant. V is TRBV29-1 and J is TRBJ2-3; a possible D gene is TRBD2 (6 bases). This clonotype was obtained from a human patient who received a liver transplant. Some of the T cells might come from the graft donor. The CDR3 region is CSVVGSGSTDTQYF. The CDR3 DNA sequence: TGCAGCGTCGTGGGGAGCGGGAGCACAGATACGCAGTATTTT.